This is a list of T cell receptor beta chains from one sample in a study of T cell clonotyping in hematopoietic cell transplantation. Sequencing used immunoSEQ multiplex PCR; TCRdb keeps in-frame clones, though not all of them. The table records about 7,700 clones, roughly 94% of them present only once. The material was peripheral blood mononuclear cells, obtained 30 days after allogeneic stem cell transplant. The receptors shown here come from a male patient between 60 and 69 years old who had an allogeneic stem cell transplant from an unrelated donor, so T cells may come from the graft donor. Some clones in this sample may be carry-over from other donors' samples. Both conserved end residues are part of each CDR3. D genes are given only for firm matches. Not all rows give a size; the values are once, few, many and, for expanded clones, a class.

v_gene	d_gene	j_gene	abundance	CDR3aa	CDR3nt
TRBV30	NA	TRBJ1-4	NA	CAWSFDKIYEKLFF	TGTGCCTGGAGTTTTGACAAGATTTATGAAAAACTGTTTTTT
TRBV28	NA	TRBJ1-2	NA	CASSHSQGGNYGYTF	TGTGCCAGCAGCCACAGTCAGGGAGGAAACTATGGCTACACCTTC
TRBV5-1	TRBD1	TRBJ1-4	NA	CASSLWDRDNEKLFF	TGCGCCAGCAGCTTGTGGGACAGGGATAATGAAAAACTGTTTTTT
TRBV10-3	NA	TRBJ2-7	NA	CAISETLNYEQYF	TGTGCCATCAGTGAGACACTGAACTACGAGCAGTACTTC
TRBV30	NA	TRBJ1-1	NA	CAWTGGVEAFF	TGTGCCTGGACGGGGGGTGTGGAAGCTTTCTTT
TRBV6-5	TRBD2	TRBJ2-1	NA	CASNHLADSYNEQFF	TGTGCCAGCAACCATCTAGCGGACTCCTACAATGAGCAGTTCTTC
TRBV16	TRBD1	TRBJ2-1	once	CASSQRVLTGAYNEQFF	TGTGCCAGCAGCCAGCGAGTCCTGACAGGGGCCTACAATGAGCAGTTCTTC
TRBV5-1	NA	TRBJ1-3	NA	CASKTGSGNTIYF	TGCGCCAGCAAGACAGGCTCTGGAAACACCATATATTTT
TRBV5-1	NA	TRBJ1-1	NA	CASSLNTEAFF	TGCGCCAGCAGCCTGAACACTGAAGCTTTCTTT
TRBV13	TRBD2	TRBJ2-1	NA	CASSLKGGRRNEQFF	TGTGCCAGCAGCCTCAAAGGCGGGAGGAGGAATGAGCAGTTCTTC
TRBV9	NA	TRBJ2-7	NA	CASSPHGGPISYEQYF	TGTGCCAGCAGCCCCCACGGAGGCCCTATTAGTTACGAGCAGTACTTC
TRBV28	TRBD2	TRBJ2-5	NA	CASSPRLAGDGETQYF	TGTGCCAGCAGTCCCCGACTAGCGGGAGATGGGGAGACCCAGTACTTC
TRBV6-5	NA	TRBJ2-7	NA	CASSSTVTYEQYF	TGTGCCAGCAGTTCGACAGTCACCTACGAGCAGTACTTC
TRBV19	NA	TRBJ2-2	NA	CASNPFSGLTGELFF	TGTGCCAGTAATCCCTTTTCCGGTCTCACCGGGGAGCTGTTTTTT
TRBV4-2	NA	TRBJ2-7	NA	CASEDRNSYEQYF	TGTGCCAGCGAGGACAGAAACTCCTACGAGCAGTACTTC
TRBV7-7	NA	TRBJ2-5	NA	CASSCQLLHF	TGTGCCAGCAGCTGTCAGCTTCTGCACTTC
TRBV6-1	TRBD2	TRBJ2-1	NA	CASSELAGGSYNEQFF	TGTGCCAGCAGTGAACTAGCGGGAGGCTCCTACAATGAGCAGTTCTTC
TRBV10-3	NA	TRBJ2-5	NA	CAISDGNQGRSQETQYF	TGTGCCATCAGTGACGGGAATCAGGGCCGATCCCAAGAGACCCAGTACTTC
TRBV6-5	TRBD2	TRBJ2-7	NA	CASSYQGLAASYEQYF	TGTGCCAGCAGTTACCAGGGACTAGCGGCCTCCTACGAGCAGTACTTC
TRBV5-1	NA	TRBJ2-3	NA	CASSLGGMTSTDTQYF	TGCGCCAGCAGCTTGGGAGGGATGACTAGCACAGATACGCAGTATTTT
TRBV28	TRBD1	TRBJ2-7	NA	CASSPGTALYEQYF	TGTGCCAGCAGCCCCGGGACAGCCCTCTACGAGCAGTACTTC
TRBV9	NA	TRBJ2-1	NA	CASSTSGYYNEQFF	TGTGCCAGCAGCACATCCGGTTACTACAATGAGCAGTTCTTC
TRBV28	TRBD1	TRBJ2-7	NA	CASSSRTGMVSYEQYF	TGTGCCAGCAGTTCTCGGACAGGGATGGTTTCCTACGAGCAGTACTTC
TRBV5-4	TRBD2	TRBJ2-7	NA	CASSVSGSSYEQYF	TGTGCCAGCAGCGTTAGCGGGAGCTCCTACGAGCAGTACTTC
TRBV5-1	NA	TRBJ2-7	few	CASSLGPGGEQYF	TGCGCCAGCAGCTTGGGACCGGGTGGCGAGCAGTACTTC
TRBV6-6	NA	TRBJ1-1	NA	CASTASRGQGQTEAFF	TGTGCCAGCACCGCGAGTCGGGGCCAAGGACAGACTGAAGCTTTCTTT
TRBV4-3	NA	TRBJ1-1	NA	CASSQEFSSTEAFF	TGCGCCAGCAGCCAAGAGTTTTCGAGCACTGAAGCTTTCTTT
TRBV6-6	TRBD1	TRBJ1-5	few	CASSYQGAGNQPQHF	TGTGCCAGCAGTTACCAGGGGGCGGGGAATCAGCCCCAGCATTTT
TRBV27	NA	TRBJ1-1	once	CASSLMVTTPNTEAFF	TGTGCCAGCAGTTTAATGGTGACCACCCCGAACACTGAAGCTTTCTTT
TRBV7-9	TRBD1	TRBJ2-3	NA	CASSNPPRGLVTDTQYF	TGTGCCAGCAGCAATCCTCCCAGGGGGCTGGTGACAGATACGCAGTATTTT
TRBV7-3	TRBD1	TRBJ1-1	NA	CASSSPRTGTEAFF	TGTGCCAGCAGCTCCCCACGGACAGGGACTGAAGCTTTCTTT
TRBV9	NA	TRBJ1-3	NA	CASSPPNGNTIYF	TGTGCCAGCAGCCCCCCAAATGGAAACACCATATATTTT
TRBV4-2	NA	TRBJ2-2	NA	CASSQDNEGSNTGELFF	TGTGCCAGCAGCCAAGATAACGAGGGCTCCAACACCGGGGAGCTGTTTTTT
TRBV7-8	NA	TRBJ1-1	NA	CASSLAANTEAFF	TGTGCCAGCAGCTTAGCGGCCAACACTGAAGCTTTCTTT
TRBV12-1	NA	TRBJ2-7	NA	CASSFGGTPTYEQYF	TGTGCCAGCAGCTTTGGTGGGACACCTACCTACGAGCAGTACTTC
TRBV29-1	NA	TRBJ2-3	NA	CSVEGAGADTQYF	TGCAGCGTTGAGGGGGCGGGGGCAGATACGCAGTATTTT
TRBV7-3	TRBD2	TRBJ2-3	NA	CASSLLAEDTQYF	TGTGCCAGCAGCTTACTAGCGGAAGATACGCAGTATTTT
TRBV2	NA	TRBJ1-5	NA	CAGRGQGPSQPQHF	TGTGCCGGAAGAGGGCAGGGTCCGAGTCAGCCCCAGCATTTT
TRBV15	NA	TRBJ2-7	NA	CATSTLTRPERKQYF	TGTGCCACCAGCACTCTGACTCGTCCGGAACGTAAGCAGTACTTC
TRBV19	NA	TRBJ1-1	NA	CASSTPGRRDTEAFF	TGTGCCAGTAGTACCCCGGGACGGAGAGACACTGAAGCTTTCTTT
TRBV6-6	NA	TRBJ2-1	NA	CASSFGYNEQFF	TGTGCCAGCAGTTTTGGGTACAATGAGCAGTTCTTC
TRBV7-3	TRBD1	TRBJ1-2	NA	CASSLGPGGGVEYGYTF	TGTGCCAGCAGCTTAGGGCCGGGAGGGGGCGTAGAATATGGCTACACCTTC
TRBV28	NA	TRBJ1-2	NA	CASSLLVGGLGYTF	TGTGCCAGCAGTTTACTTGTGGGCGGTCTTGGCTACACCTTC
TRBV19	NA	TRBJ1-5	NA	CATSWGNQPQHF	TGTGCCACCAGTTGGGGGAATCAGCCCCAGCATTTT
TRBV10-1	NA	TRBJ2-1	NA	CASSESKGQGPSYNEQFF	TGCGCCAGCAGTGAGTCGAAAGGTCAGGGACCATCGTACAATGAGCAGTTCTTC
TRBV30	NA	TRBJ1-2	NA	CAWSVGAGGGYTF	TGTGCCTGGAGTGTAGGAGCAGGCGGCGGCTACACCTTC
TRBV11-2	TRBD2	TRBJ2-7	few	CASSLKAGGEQYF	TGTGCCAGCAGCTTGAAGGCGGGAGGCGAGCAGTACTTC
TRBV11-2	NA	TRBJ2-3	NA	CASSPYSYTQYF	TGTGCCAGCAGCCCATACTCTTATACGCAGTATTTT
TRBV27	NA	TRBJ2-6	once	CASSSQGGSGANVLTF	TGTGCCAGCAGTTCCCAAGGGGGGTCAGGGGCCAACGTCCTGACTTTC
TRBV2	TRBD2	TRBJ2-5	NA	CASRGPSGETQYF	TGTGCCAGCAGGGGACCTAGCGGGGAGACCCAGTACTTC
TRBV27	NA	TRBJ2-7	NA	CASSSRWGEVSYEQYF	TGTGCCAGCAGTTCCCGTTGGGGGGAGGTCTCCTACGAGCAGTACTTC
TRBV6-1	TRBD2	TRBJ2-3	NA	CASSEAVGGGGGDTQYF	TGTGCCAGCAGTGAAGCGGTTGGGGGGGGTGGCGGAGATACGCAGTATTTT
TRBV19	NA	TRBJ1-5	NA	CASSDWTEHNQPQHF	TGTGCCAGTAGTGATTGGACGGAACACAATCAGCCCCAGCATTTT
TRBV19	NA	TRBJ2-7	NA	CASGEGASFEQYF	TGTGCCAGCGGGGAGGGGGCGTCGTTCGAGCAGTACTTC
TRBV30	NA	TRBJ1-2	NA	CAWSVGQGYSSGGYTF	TGTGCCTGGAGTGTCGGTCAGGGTTACTCTTCTGGGGGCTACACCTTC
TRBV11-3	TRBD2	TRBJ2-1	NA	CASSLDSGLAGDNEQFF	TGTGCCAGCAGCTTAGATAGCGGACTAGCGGGAGACAATGAGCAGTTCTTC
TRBV27	TRBD1	TRBJ1-2	NA	CASSTLGQGFYGYTF	TGTGCCAGCAGTACCCTGGGACAGGGGTTTTATGGCTACACCTTC
TRBV29-1	TRBD2	TRBJ2-3	NA	CSVGSSGRTSTDTQYF	TGCAGCGTTGGATCTAGCGGGAGGACAAGCACAGATACGCAGTATTTT
TRBV11-2	TRBD1	TRBJ2-3	NA	CASSRGTASTDTQYF	TGTGCCAGCAGCCGAGGGACAGCAAGCACAGATACGCAGTATTTT